The 23 T cell receptor beta chains listed next were all sequenced from one sample in a study of OX40 agonist ivuxolimab in advanced cancers. Measured with immunoSEQ multiplex PCR; TCRdb has only the in-frame clones, and not every one. Of about 42,000 clones detected, about 86% appear once; the ten largest clones hold 12%. This sample comprised CD4+ or CD8+ T cells sorted from blood, obtained in a trial of the OX40 agonist ivuxolimab. The receptors were gathered from an adult with an advanced solid tumor such as melanoma, head and neck, liver or kidney cancer.

CDR3 in amino acids: CASSFGLAGGSSYNEQFF. For the CDR3, the DNA is TGTGCCAGCAGTTTCGGACTAGCGGGGGGCTCATCCTACAATGAGCAGTTCTTC. The chain couples TRBV28 to TRBJ2-1; 14 bases are a match to TRBD2. Per germline, CDR1 MDHEN and CDR2 SYDVKM. Trimming took 3 bases from V and 1 from J; bases not matched to a gene: 5. The CDR3 consists of 18 residues.

The chain has TRBV7-6 and TRBJ1-5; TRBD1 aligns across 8 bases. Germline V lookup: CDR1 SGHVS, CDR2 FNYEAQ. The trim removed 5 bases at V and 9 bases at J, leaving 9 bases unmatched. The length of the CDR3 is 14 residues. Written as DNA, the CDR3 is TGTGCCAGCAGCCCTGGGACAGGTGGCGGGCCCCAGCATTTT. Translation: CASSPGTGGGPQHF. Filled out from reference TRBV7-6 and TRBJ1-5, the complete variable domain reads GAGVSQSPRYKVTKRGQDVALRCDPISGHVSLYWYRQALGQGPEFLTYFNYEAQQDKSGLPNDRFSAERPEGSISTLTIQRTEQRDSAMYRCASSPGTGGGPQHFGDGTRLSIL.

The chain links TRBV12-5 to TRBJ1-6; D remains unclear. Between the trimmed V and J ends, which lost 7 bases and 6 bases, there was a span of 13 bases. The CDR3 is 14 residues long. Germline-derived CDR1 and CDR2 are LGHNT and FRNRAP. The CDR3 sequence is CASALDNSNSPLHF. The CDR3 nucleotides are TGTGCTAGTGCCTTAGACAACTCTAATTCACCCCTCCACTTT.

J is TRBJ2-7 and V is TRBV11-2; a possible D gene is TRBD2 (6 bases). The germline V gene has CDR1 SGHAT and CDR2 FQNNGV. This CDR3 has 14 amino acids. The V end lost 7 bases, the J end lost 1 base, and 14 bases lay between the germline ends. The CDR3 here is CASTFEGGSYEQYF. The DNA for the CDR3 is TGTGCCAGCACCTTCGAGGGAGGATCCTACGAGCAGTACTTC.

The rearrangement uses TRBV7-2 and TRBJ1-2; D unresolved. The CDR3 is made up of 12 amino acids. Germline CDR1 reads SGHTA; CDR2 reads FQGNSA. V dropped 5 bases and J dropped 12 bases, with 16 bases sitting between them. CDR3 amino acids: CASSPGNKFHTF. The CDR3 DNA reads TGTGCCAGCAGCCCTGGGAATAAATTTCACACCTTC.

This sequence joins TRBV6-5 and TRBJ1-1, with D possibly TRBD1 on 6 matching bases. The CDR3 covers 13 residues. The V end was cut by 2 bases, the J end by 6 bases, with 10 bases between. CDR1 MNHEY and CDR2 SVGAGI come from the germline V gene. CDR3 sequence reads: CASSYRGTSEAFF. The CDR3 bases are TGTGCCAGCAGTTACCGGGGGACATCTGAAGCTTTCTTT.

J is TRBJ2-5 and V is TRBV7-2; D is perhaps TRBD1 (5 bases). CDR1 is SGHTA and CDR2 is FQGNSA in the germline V gene. The germline V and J ends were trimmed by 4 bases and 5 bases, with 14 bases remaining between them. The CDR3 has 14 amino acids. This chain's CDR3 is CASSSVGLGETQYF. The DNA of the CDR3 is TGTGCCAGCAGCTCCGTGGGGCTGGGGGAGACCCAGTACTTC.

CDR3 coding DNA: TGTGCCAGCAGCGCAGGAGGGGTGTACGAGCAGTACTTC. This translates into CASSAGGVYEQYF. J is TRBJ2-7 and V is TRBV7-2, with D perhaps TRBD2 (6 bases). The V gene's germline CDR1 is SGHTA and CDR2 FQGNSA. The CDR3 sequence is 13 residues long. V lost 5 bases to trimming and J lost 4 bases, with 12 bases between them.

V usage is TRBV4-1 and J usage is TRBJ1-3; D call uncertain. CDR1 MGHRA and CDR2 YSYEKL come from the germline V gene. The V gene lost 0 bases and the J gene lost 4 bases, with 7 bases spanning the gap. The CDR3 has 14 residues. CDR3 amino acids: CASSQDSRGNTIYF. In DNA, the CDR3 is TGCGCCAGCAGCCAAGATAGCAGAGGAAACACCATATATTTT.

The rearrangement joins TRBV6-5 to TRBJ1-6; 10 nucleotides line up with TRBD1. The CDR3 has 15 residues. Germline-derived CDR1 and CDR2 are MNHEY and SVGAGI. Trimming at V came to 6 bases and at J to 1 base, leaving 0 bases not matched to a gene. As DNA, the CDR3 is TGTGCCAGCAGGGGACAGGGGTCCTATAATTCACCCCTCCACTTT. Its translation: CASRGQGSYNSPLHF.

The CDR3 nucleotides read TGTGCCAGCAGCTTAGCGGGTGTAGGGCTTTATCAGCCCCAGCATTTT. As protein: CASSLAGVGLYQPQHF. The V and J genes are TRBV7-9 and TRBJ1-5, with D hard to call. The V gene lost 0 bases and the J gene lost 5 bases, with 14 bases spanning the gap. CDR1 is SEHNR and CDR2 is FQNEAQ in the germline V gene (reference sequence). The CDR3 is made up of 16 amino acids.

The chain uses TRBV19 and TRBJ1-1; tentative D call: TRBD1 (5 bases). Trimming pared 6 bases from V and 4 bases from J, leaving 15 bases between. Germline-derived CDR1 and CDR2 are LNHDA and SQIVND (reference sequence). This CDR3 contains 14 residues. CDR3 region: CASREGAGVTEAFF. The CDR3 bases are TGTGCCAGTAGGGAAGGGGCGGGGGTCACTGAAGCTTTCTTT.

The rearrangement uses TRBV13 and TRBJ2-1; tentatively, D is TRBD2 (5 bases). Germline V gene sequence: CDR1 PRHDT, CDR2 FYEKMQ (reference sequence). The CDR3 has 15 amino acids. V shed 4 bases and J shed 0 bases, with 10 bases lying between them. The CDR3 reads CASSSLGVSYNEQFF. For the CDR3, the DNA is TGTGCCAGCAGCTCCCTCGGGGTCTCCTACAATGAGCAGTTCTTC. Full variable domain (missing parts from reference TRBV13 and TRBJ2-1): AAGVIQSPRHLIKEKRETATLKCYPIPRHDTVYWYQQGPGQDPQFLISFYEKMQSDKGSIPDRFSAQQFSDYHSELNMSSLELGDSALYFCASSSLGVSYNEQFFGPGTRLTVL.

This clone was observed a single time. This chain joins TRBV7-8 and TRBJ2-4; D is perhaps TRBD1 or TRBD2 (5 bases each). In germline, CDR1 is SGHVS, CDR2 FQNEAQ. V lost 4 bases and J lost 1, with 8 bases in between. The CDR3 spans 14 residues. The CDR3 nucleotides read TGTGCCAGCAGCTCCAGGGACGCCAAAAACATTCAGTACTTC. Translated, it gives CASSSRDAKNIQYF.

This chain joins TRBV13 and TRBJ2-1; 7 bases are shared with TRBD2. Germline V gives CDR1 PRHDT, CDR2 FYEKMQ (reference sequence). J gave up 2 bases and V 4 bases, and 11 bases lay outside the gene matches. The CDR3 is 17 residues long. In DNA form, the CDR3 reads TGTGCCAGCAGCTCCCGGGAGGTGGGTGGCACCTACAATGAGCAGTTCTTC. This encodes CASSSREVGGTYNEQFF. The variable domain in full, with the rest retrieved from reference TRBV13 and TRBJ2-1, is AAGVIQSPRHLIKEKRETATLKCYPIPRHDTVYWYQQGPGQDPQFLISFYEKMQSDKGSIPDRFSAQQFSDYHSELNMSSLELGDSALYFCASSSREVGGTYNEQFFGPGTRLTVL.

This clone was counted once. The rearrangement links TRBV27 to TRBJ2-1; 14 nucleotides align to TRBD2. Germline trimming cut 4 bases from V and 7 bases from J; bases unmatched to any gene: 9. The germline V gene encodes CDR1 MNHEY and CDR2 SMNVEV (reference sequence). This CDR3 region has 17 residues. CDR3 sequence reads: CASSSRLAGGPRNEQFF. The CDR3 nucleotides read TGTGCCAGCAGTTCCCGACTAGCGGGAGGGCCTAGGAATGAGCAGTTCTTC.

The J gene is TRBJ2-2, the V gene TRBV4-2, with D unclear. The V gene's germline CDR1 is LGHNA and CDR2 YNFKEQ. This CDR3 region has 11 residues. The germline V and J ends were trimmed by 3 bases and 11 bases, with 7 bases remaining between them. CDR3: CASSQARELFF. CDR3 DNA: TGTGCCAGCAGCCAGGCCCGAGAGCTGTTTTTT.

The gene calls are TRBV27 and TRBJ2-3; 7 positions agree with TRBD1. Unmatched junction bases numbered 5, after V lost 5 bases and J lost 0 bases. The CDR3 extends over 15 amino acids. Germline V gives CDR1 MNHEY, CDR2 SMNVEV (reference sequence). The CDR3 DNA follows: TGTGCCAGCAGTCTCAGACAGGGAAGCACAGATACGCAGTATTTT. This gives the protein CASSLRQGSTDTQYF.

V and J are TRBV15 and TRBJ2-2; a possible D gene is TRBD1 (6 bases). Germline lookup yields CDR1 LNHNV and CDR2 YYDKDF (reference sequence). V lost 3 bases to trimming and J lost 5 bases, with 25 bases between them. The CDR3 loop spans 19 amino acids. The DNA for the CDR3 is TGTGCCACCAGCAGCCCACCAGACAGGAGCCAAGGGGGTACCGGGGAGCTGTTTTTT. Translated, it gives CATSSPPDRSQGGTGELFF.

The gene calls are TRBV7-3 and TRBJ2-2; D gene uncertain. Germline V gene lookup returns CDR1 SGHTA and CDR2 FQGTGA. The length of the CDR3 is 12 residues. Deletions cut 4 bases from V and 6 bases from J, with 6 bases between. This CDR3 is CASSSSPGELFF. Here the CDR3 DNA reads TGTGCCAGCAGCTCCTCTCCCGGGGAGCTGTTTTTT. The full variable domain, completed using reference TRBV7-3 and TRBJ2-2, is GAGVSQTPSNKVTEKGKYVELRCDPISGHTALYWYRQSLGQGPEFLIYFQGTGAADDSGLPNDRFFAVRPEGSVSTLKIQRTERGDSAVYLCASSSSPGELFFGEGSRLTVL.

This clone came up once. This rearrangement joins TRBV9 to TRBJ2-7; 8 bases agree with TRBD1. After removal of 2 bases from V and 0 bases from J, the junction contained 4 bases not matched to a gene. The germline CDR1 and CDR2 sequences are SGDLS and YYNGEE. The CDR3 sequence is 15 residues long. The CDR3 DNA reads TGTGCCAGCAGCGTGGGGACAGGAACCTCCTACGAGCAGTACTTC. It yields the protein CASSVGTGTSYEQYF.

This chain links TRBV27 with TRBJ2-7; D is unresolved. This CDR3 is 12 amino acids long. CDR1 is MNHEY, CDR2 SMNVEV, per germline (reference sequence). The V gene lost 5 bases and the J gene lost 8 bases, with 13 bases spanning the gap. The CDR3 is CASSRPTGKQYF. The CDR3 region has the DNA TGTGCCAGCAGTCGTCCCACGGGCAAGCAGTACTTC.

The rearrangement uses TRBV2 and TRBJ2-7, with D uncertain. Trimming removed 7 bases at V and 5 bases at J, with 9 bases between. CDR3 length: 11 residues. Germline-derived CDR1 and CDR2 are SNHLY and FYNNEI. CDR3: CASIKGNEQYF. The CDR3 bases are TGTGCCAGCATAAAAGGTAACGAGCAGTACTTC.